These T cell receptor beta chains were read from a single sample in a study of blood T cell repertoires in COVID-19. Profiled with immunoSEQ multiplex PCR; TCRdb holds only in-frame clones, not every one. The sample has 300,000 to 350,000 clones, more than 70% seen once; the top ten hold approximately 1.6%. The sequenced sample was peripheral blood. The receptor source for this set is a woman aged 25 to 39 with COVID-19, enrolled during active disease. The CDR3 runs from the conserved cysteine through the conserved F or W. A D gene is named only where the DNA matches it firmly. Rows may omit the clone size; those that give it use once, few, many or a size class.

>.|once|TRBV7-9|TRBJ1-3
CASSLLGSGGNTIYF
TGTGCCAGCAGCCTCTTGGGTTCGGGTGGAAACACCATATATTTT
>TRBD1|.|TRBV19|TRBJ1-1
CASRDQTGFAFF
TGTGCCAGTAGAGACCAGACAGGGTTTGCTTTCTTT
>TRBD1|.|TRBV7-2|TRBJ1-3
CASSPQTGMNTIYF
TGTGCCAGCAGCCCTCAGACAGGGATGAACACCATATATTTT
>.|.|TRBV4-2|TRBJ2-5
CASSQEGTSQETQYF
TGTGCCAGCAGCCAAGAAGGGACTTCGCAAGAGACCCAGTACTTC
>TRBD1|.|TRBV6-1|TRBJ1-2
CASSEGLFRGNYGYTF
TGTGCCAGCAGTGAAGGACTCTTCAGGGGGAACTATGGCTACACCTTC
>TRBD2|.|TRBV5-1|TRBJ2-3
CASSPYGGSTDTQYF
TGCGCCAGCAGCCCCTACGGGGGGAGCACAGATACGCAGTATTTT
>.|.|TRBV30|TRBJ2-1
CAWSHGGPYNEQFF
TGTGCCTGGAGTCACGGGGGACCCTACAATGAGCAGTTCTTC
>TRBD1|.|TRBV2|TRBJ2-2
CASSRSWTGGTGELFF
TGTGCCAGCAGCCGGAGCTGGACAGGGGGCACCGGGGAGCTGTTTTTT
>.|.|TRBV6-1|TRBJ2-5
CASSEVAGRGWGTQYF
TGTGCCAGCAGTGAAGTGGCAGGACGGGGGTGGGGGACCCAGTACTTC
>.|.|TRBV11-2|TRBJ2-3
CASSLDPTDTQYF
TGTGCCAGCAGCTTAGATCCAACAGATACGCAGTATTTT
>.|.|TRBV5-1|TRBJ2-7
CASSLVGLGEQYF
TGCGCCAGCAGCTTGGTGGGCCTCGGCGAGCAGTACTTC
>.|.|TRBV13|TRBJ2-3
CASSKTGAGSTDTQYF
TGTGCCAGCAGCAAGACTGGGGCAGGGAGCACAGATACGCAGTATTTT
>TRBD1|.|TRBV4-2|TRBJ1-4
CASSQGGTANEKLFF
TGTGCCAGCAGCCAAGGGGGGACAGCGAATGAAAAACTGTTTTTT
>.|.|TRBV4-1|TRBJ1-2
CASSQREDYGYTF
TGCGCCAGCAGCCAGAGGGAGGACTATGGCTACACCTTC
>.|.|TRBV18|TRBJ2-7
CASSPGGGHDEQYF
TGTGCCAGCTCACCAGGGGGGGGCCACGACGAGCAGTACTTC
>.|.|TRBV6-5|TRBJ1-4
CASTAQGLDNEKLFF
TGTGCCAGCACTGCCCAGGGGCTCGATAATGAAAAACTGTTTTTT
>TRBD1|.|TRBV11-3|TRBJ2-7
CASSLWTGTYEQYF
TGTGCCAGCAGCTTGTGGACAGGGACCTACGAGCAGTACTTC
>.|.|TRBV5-6|TRBJ2-2
CASRQMGPPGTGELFF
TGTGCCAGCAGACAAATGGGGCCCCCGGGCACCGGGGAGCTGTTTTTT
>.|.|TRBV3-1/TRBV3-2|TRBJ2-1
CASSQGHGSNEQFF
TGTGCCAGCAGCCAGGGACACGGTTCCAATGAGCAGTTCTTC
>.|.|TRBV6-2/TRBV6-3|TRBJ1-5
CASSSDEAQPQHF
TGTGCCAGCAGCTCTGACGAGGCCCAGCCCCAGCATTTT
>.|.|TRBV5-4|TRBJ1-1
CASSPERGSLLNTEAFF
TGTGCCAGCAGCCCCGAAAGGGGCTCTTTACTGAACACTGAAGCTTTCTTT
>TRBD1|.|TRBV19|TRBJ2-1
CASNRPGQGPHEQFF
TGTGCCAGCAATCGACCCGGACAGGGTCCTCATGAGCAGTTCTTC
>TRBD1|.|TRBV10-2|TRBJ1-5
CASGDRENQPQHF
TGCGCCAGTGGCGACAGGGAAAATCAGCCCCAGCATTTT
>.|.|TRBV9|TRBJ1-1
CASSVAEGEGILTEAFF
TGTGCCAGCAGCGTAGCGGAGGGGGAGGGTATATTGACTGAAGCTTTCTTT
>.|.|TRBV19|TRBJ1-5
CASSPSPLQPQHF
TGTGCCAGTAGTCCTAGCCCGTTGCAGCCCCAGCATTTT
>.|.|TRBV15|TRBJ1-4
CATSPQGQANEKLFF
TGTGCCACCAGCCCGCAGGGGCAGGCTAATGAAAAACTGTTTTTT